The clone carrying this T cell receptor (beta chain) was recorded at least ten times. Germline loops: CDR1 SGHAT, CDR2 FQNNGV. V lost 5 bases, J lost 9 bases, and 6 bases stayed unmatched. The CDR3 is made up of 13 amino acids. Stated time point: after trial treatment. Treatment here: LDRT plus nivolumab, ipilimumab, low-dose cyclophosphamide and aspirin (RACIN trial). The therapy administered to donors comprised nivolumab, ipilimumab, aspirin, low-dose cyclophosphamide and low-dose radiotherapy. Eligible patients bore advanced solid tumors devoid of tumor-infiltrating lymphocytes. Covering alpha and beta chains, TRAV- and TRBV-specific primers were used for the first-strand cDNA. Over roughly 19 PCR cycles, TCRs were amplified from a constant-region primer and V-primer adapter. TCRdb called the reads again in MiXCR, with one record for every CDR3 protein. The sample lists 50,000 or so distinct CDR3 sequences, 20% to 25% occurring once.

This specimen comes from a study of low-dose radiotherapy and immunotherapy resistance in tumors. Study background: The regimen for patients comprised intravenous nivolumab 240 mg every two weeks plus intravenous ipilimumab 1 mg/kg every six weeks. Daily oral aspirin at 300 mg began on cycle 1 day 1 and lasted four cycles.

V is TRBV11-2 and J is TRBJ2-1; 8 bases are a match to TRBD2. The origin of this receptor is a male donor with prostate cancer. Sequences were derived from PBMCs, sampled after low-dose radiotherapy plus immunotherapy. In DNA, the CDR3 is TGTGCCAGCAGCCCCCTGCGGGGGGCTGAGCAGTTCTTC. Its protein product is CASSPLRGAEQFF.